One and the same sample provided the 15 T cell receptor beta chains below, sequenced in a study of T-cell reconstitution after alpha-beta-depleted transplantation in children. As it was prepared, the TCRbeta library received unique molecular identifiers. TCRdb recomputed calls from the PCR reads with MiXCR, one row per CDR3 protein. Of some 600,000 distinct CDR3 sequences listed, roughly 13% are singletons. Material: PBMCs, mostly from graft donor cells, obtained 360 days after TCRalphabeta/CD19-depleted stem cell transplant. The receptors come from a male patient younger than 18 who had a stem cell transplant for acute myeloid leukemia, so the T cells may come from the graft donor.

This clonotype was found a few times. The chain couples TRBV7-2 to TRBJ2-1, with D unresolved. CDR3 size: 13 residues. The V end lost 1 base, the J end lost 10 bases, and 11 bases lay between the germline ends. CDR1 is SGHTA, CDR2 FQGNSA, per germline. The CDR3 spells CASSLEGRMEQFF. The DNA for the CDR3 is TGTGCCAGCAGCTTAGAAGGACGGATGGAGCAGTTCTTC. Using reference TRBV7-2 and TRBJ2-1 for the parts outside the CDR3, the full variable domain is GAGVSQSPSNKVTEKGKDVELRCDPISGHTALYWYRQSLGQGLEFLIYFQGNSAPDKSGLPSDRFSAERTGGSVSTLTIQRTQQEDSAVYLCASSLEGRMEQFFGPGTRLTVL.

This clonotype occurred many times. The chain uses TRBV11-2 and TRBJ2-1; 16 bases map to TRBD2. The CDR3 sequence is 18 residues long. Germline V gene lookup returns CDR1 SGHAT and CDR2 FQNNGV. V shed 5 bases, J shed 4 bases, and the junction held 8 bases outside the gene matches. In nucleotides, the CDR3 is TGTGCCAGCAGCCCGGGACTAGCGGGAGGGGTTAGGTACAATGAGCAGTTCTTC. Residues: CASSPGLAGGVRYNEQFF.

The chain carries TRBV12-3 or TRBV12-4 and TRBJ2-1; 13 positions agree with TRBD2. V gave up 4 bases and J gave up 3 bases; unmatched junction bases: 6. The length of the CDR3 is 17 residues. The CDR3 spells CASSSWTSGSLYNEQFF. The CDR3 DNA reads TGTGCCAGCAGTTCCTGGACTAGCGGGAGTCTCTACAATGAGCAGTTCTTC.

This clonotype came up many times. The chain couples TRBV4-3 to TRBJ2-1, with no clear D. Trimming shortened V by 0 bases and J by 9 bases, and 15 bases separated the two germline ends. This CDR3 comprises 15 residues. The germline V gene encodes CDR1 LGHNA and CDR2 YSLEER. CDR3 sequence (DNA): TGCGCCAGCAGCCAAGATCCGACTGGATTGGGTGAGCAGTTCTTC. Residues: CASSQDPTGLGEQFF.

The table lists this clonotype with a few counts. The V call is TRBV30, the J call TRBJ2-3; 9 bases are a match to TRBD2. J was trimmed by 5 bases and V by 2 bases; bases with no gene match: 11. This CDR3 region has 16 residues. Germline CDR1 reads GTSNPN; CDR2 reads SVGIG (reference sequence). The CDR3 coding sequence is TGTGCCTGGAGTATGGGGGCTAGCGGGGCCGGAGATACGCAGTATTTT. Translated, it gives CAWSMGASGAGDTQYF. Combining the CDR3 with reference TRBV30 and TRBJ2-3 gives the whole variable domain SQTIHQWPATLVQPVGSPLSLECTVEGTSNPNLYWYRQAAGRGLQLLFYSVGIGQISSEVPQNLSASRPQDRQFILSSKKLLLSDSGFYLCAWSMGASGAGDTQYFGPGTRLTVL.

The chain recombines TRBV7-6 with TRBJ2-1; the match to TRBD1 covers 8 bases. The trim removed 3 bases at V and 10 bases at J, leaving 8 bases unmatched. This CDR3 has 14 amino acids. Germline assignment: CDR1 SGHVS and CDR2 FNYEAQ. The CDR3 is CASSLAGTGPEQFF. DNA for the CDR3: TGTGCCAGCAGCTTGGCCGGGACAGGCCCAGAGCAGTTCTTC.

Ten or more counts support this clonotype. CDR3 sequence: CSAPGPYNEQFF. In nucleotides, the CDR3 is TGCAGTGCCCCTGGACCCTACAATGAGCAGTTCTTC. The V and J genes are TRBV20-1 and TRBJ2-1; no clear D. This CDR3 is 12 amino acids long. Germline-derived CDR1 and CDR2 are DFQATT and SNEGSKA (reference sequence). The ends were cut back, 6 bases at V and 2 bases at J, with 8 bases in the middle.

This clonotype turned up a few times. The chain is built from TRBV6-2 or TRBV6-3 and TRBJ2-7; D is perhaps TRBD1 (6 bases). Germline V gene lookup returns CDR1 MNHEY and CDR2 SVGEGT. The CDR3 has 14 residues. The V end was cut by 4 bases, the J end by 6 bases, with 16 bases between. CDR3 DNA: TGTGCCAGCAGTTTGGGGGCAATAGGGAGCGAGCAGTACTTC. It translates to CASSLGAIGSEQYF.

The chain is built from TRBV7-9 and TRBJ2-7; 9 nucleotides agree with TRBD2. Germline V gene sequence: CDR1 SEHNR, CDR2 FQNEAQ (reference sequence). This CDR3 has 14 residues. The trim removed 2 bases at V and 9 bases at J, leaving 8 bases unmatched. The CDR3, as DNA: TGTGCCAGCAGCTTACTGACTAGCGGTAAGAGGCAGTACTTC. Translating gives CASSLLTSGKRQYF.

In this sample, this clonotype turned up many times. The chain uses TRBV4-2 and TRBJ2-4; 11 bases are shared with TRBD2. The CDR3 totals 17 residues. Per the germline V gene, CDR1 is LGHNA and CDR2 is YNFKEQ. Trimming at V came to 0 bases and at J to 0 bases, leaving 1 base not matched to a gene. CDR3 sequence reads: CASSQEGLAVAKNIQYF. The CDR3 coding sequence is TGTGCCAGCAGCCAAGAGGGACTAGCGGTAGCCAAAAACATTCAGTACTTC.

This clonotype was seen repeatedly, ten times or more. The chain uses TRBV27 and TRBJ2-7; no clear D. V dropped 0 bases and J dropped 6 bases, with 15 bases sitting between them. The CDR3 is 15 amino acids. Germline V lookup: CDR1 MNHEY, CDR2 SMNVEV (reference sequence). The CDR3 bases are TGTGCCAGCAGTTTATCGCCCCACGGGTCCGTCGAGCAGTACTTC. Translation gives CASSLSPHGSVEQYF.

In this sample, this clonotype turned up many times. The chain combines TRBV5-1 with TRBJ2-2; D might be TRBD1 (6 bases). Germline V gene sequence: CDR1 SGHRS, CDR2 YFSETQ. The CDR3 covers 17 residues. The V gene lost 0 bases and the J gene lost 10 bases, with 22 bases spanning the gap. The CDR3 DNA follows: TGCGCCAGCAGCTTGGTACCTTACAGGGAGATTTACGAGGAGCTGTTTTTT. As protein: CASSLVPYREIYEELFF. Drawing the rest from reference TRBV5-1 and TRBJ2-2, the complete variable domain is KAGVTQTPRYLIKTRGQQVTLSCSPISGHRSVSWYQQTPGQGLQFLFEYFSETQRNKGNFPGRFSGRQFSNSRSEMNVSTLELGDSALYLCASSLVPYREIYEELFFGEGSRLTVL.

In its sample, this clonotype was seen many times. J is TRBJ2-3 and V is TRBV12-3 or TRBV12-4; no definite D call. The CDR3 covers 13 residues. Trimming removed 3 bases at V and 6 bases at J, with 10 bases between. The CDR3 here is CASSLRKEDTQYF. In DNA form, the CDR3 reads TGTGCCAGCAGTTTGAGGAAGGAGGATACGCAGTATTTT.

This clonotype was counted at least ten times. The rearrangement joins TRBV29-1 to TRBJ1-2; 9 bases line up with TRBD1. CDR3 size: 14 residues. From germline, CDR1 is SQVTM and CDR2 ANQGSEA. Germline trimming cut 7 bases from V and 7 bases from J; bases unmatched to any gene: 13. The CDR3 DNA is TGCAGCGCCTCCCGGGACAGGGATTTGAGTGGCTACACCTTC. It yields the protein CSASRDRDLSGYTF.

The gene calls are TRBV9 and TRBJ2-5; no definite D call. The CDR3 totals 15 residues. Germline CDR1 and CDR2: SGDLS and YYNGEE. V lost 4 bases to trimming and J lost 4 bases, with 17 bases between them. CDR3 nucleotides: TGTGCCAGCAGCCCCCAGGACCAATTCGGAGAGACCCAGTACTTC. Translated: CASSPQDQFGETQYF.